Presented here are 27 T cell receptor beta chains from one specimen sequenced in a study of cytomegalovirus exposure and HLA in healthy donors. The PCR made use of 60 Vbeta and 13 Jbeta primers. Repertoires were generated with immunoSEQ multiplex PCR, while TCRdb's copy carries only in-frame clones and drops some. The table includes some 110,000 clones, more than 70% detected once. Input material: PBMCs. Every receptor here comes from a man in his fifties in good health and CMV-seropositive.

The table lists this clone with a count of one. The rearrangement links TRBV29-1 to TRBJ2-1; 7 bases fit TRBD2. The CDR3 spans 14 residues. V gave up 6 bases and J gave up 3 bases; unmatched junction bases: 8. Germline loops: CDR1 SQVTM, CDR2 ANQGSEA. The CDR3 region has the DNA TGCAGCGTGGACGCGGGAGTCGTCTACAATGAGCAGTTCTTC. It is translated as CSVDAGVVYNEQFF.

This clone was seen only a few times. V usage is TRBV6-1 and J usage is TRBJ2-7, with D perhaps matching TRBD2 (6 bases). CDR3 length equals 14 residues. The germline V and J ends were trimmed by 4 bases and 1 base, with 11 bases remaining between them. The germline CDR1 and CDR2 sequences are MNHNS and SASEGT. CDR3 sequence reads: CASSGSGRSYEQYF. CDR3 nucleotide sequence: TGTGCCAGCAGTGGGTCAGGGAGGTCCTACGAGCAGTACTTC.

The chain carries TRBV19 and TRBJ2-5; 8 positions agree with TRBD1. The V gene's germline CDR1 is LNHDA and CDR2 SQIVND (reference sequence). The V gene end was trimmed by 6 bases and the J gene end by 3 bases; junction bases not matched to a gene: 6. The CDR3 contains 14 residues. CDR3 in amino acids: CASRVTGEEETQYF. The CDR3 bases are TGTGCCAGTAGGGTGACAGGGGAGGAAGAGACCCAGTACTTC. Full variable domain (rest looked up from reference TRBV19 and TRBJ2-5): DGGITQSPKYLFRKEGQNVTLSCEQNLNHDAMYWYRQDPGQGLRLIYYSQIVNDFQKGDIAEGYSVSREKKESFPLTVTSAQKNPTAFYLCASRVTGEEETQYFGPGTRLLVL.

The chain carries TRBV28 and TRBJ1-2; 7 bases line up with TRBD1. Germline CDR1 is MDHEN and CDR2 is SYDVKM. The V gene end was trimmed by 6 bases and the J gene end by 8 bases; junction bases not matched to a gene: 18. The CDR3 runs 16 residues. In DNA, the CDR3 is TGTGCCAGCAGGCTTCCAAGACCACAGGGGAGAGAGGGCTACACCTTC. Translated: CASRLPRPQGREGYTF.

Points on this clone: This specimen includes other DNA sequences encoding the same CDR3. The gene calls are TRBV7-2 and TRBJ2-5; 10 nucleotides align to TRBD1. This CDR3 has 14 residues. The trim removed 0 bases at V and 5 bases at J, leaving 0 bases unmatched. CDR1 and CDR2 (germline): SGHTA, FQGNSA. The CDR3 protein is CASSLAGQGETQYF. CDR3 in DNA: TGTGCCAGCAGCTTAGCGGGACAGGGGGAGACCCAGTACTTC.

This chain uses TRBV19 with TRBJ2-4; TRBD2 matches at 8 bases. CDR3 size: 14 residues. With V trimmed by 5 bases and J by 6 bases, 6 bases remained unmatched. Germline-derived CDR1 and CDR2 are LNHDA and SQIVND (reference sequence). The CDR3 DNA is TGTGCCAGTAGTGTACCCGGGAGGGGAAACATTCAGTACTTC. Amino acid sequence: CASSVPGRGNIQYF.

The chain recombines TRBV6-5 with TRBJ2-3; D call uncertain. The CDR3 runs 14 residues. Trimming took 2 bases from V and 2 from J, leaving 8 bases between them. CDR1 is MNHEY, CDR2 SVGAGI, per germline. CDR3: CASSYTALTDTQYF. CDR3 in DNA: TGTGCCAGCAGTTACACAGCCCTCACAGATACGCAGTATTTT.

The gene calls are TRBV19 and TRBJ1-6, with 9 bases lining up with TRBD1. This CDR3 has 16 amino acids. V lost 5 bases to trimming and J lost 9 bases; unmatched junction nucleotides: 11. Germline V gene lookup returns CDR1 LNHDA and CDR2 SQIVND (reference sequence). This CDR3 is CASSALDRGRGSPLHF. The CDR3 bases are TGTGCCAGTAGTGCCTTGGACAGGGGTAGAGGTTCACCCCTCCACTTT. Full variable domain (remainder filled in from reference TRBV19 and TRBJ1-6): DGGITQSPKYLFRKEGQNVTLSCEQNLNHDAMYWYRQDPGQGLRLIYYSQIVNDFQKGDIAEGYSVSREKKESFPLTVTSAQKNPTAFYLCASSALDRGRGSPLHFGNGTRLTVT.

The gene calls are TRBV18 and TRBJ1-1, with D unresolved. The CDR3 spans 13 residues. Trimming cost V 3 bases and J 6 bases, with 11 bases left between them. Germline V gene sequence: CDR1 KGHSH, CDR2 LQKENI. The CDR3 loop reads CASSPRREAEAFF. The CDR3 DNA is TGTGCCAGCTCACCGAGGAGGGAGGCTGAAGCTTTCTTT.

The chain combines TRBV6-1 with TRBJ1-1, with 7 bases identical to TRBD1. Germline V CDR1 and CDR2: MNHNS, SASEGT. The CDR3 length is 14 residues. After removal of 5 bases from V and 0 bases from J, the junction contained 3 bases not matched to a gene. This chain's CDR3 is CASSSDRVNTEAFF. The CDR3, as DNA: TGTGCCAGCAGTTCAGACAGGGTGAACACTGAAGCTTTCTTT.

The rearrangement links TRBV7-9 to TRBJ2-6; maybe TRBD2 (6 bases). Germline lookup yields CDR1 SEHNR and CDR2 FQNEAQ (reference sequence). The V gene lost 11 bases and the J gene lost 2 bases, with 13 bases spanning the gap. The CDR3 sequence is 14 residues long. CDR3 sequence reads: CAGEVSAGANVLTF. CDR3 coding DNA: TGTGCCGGGGAGGTGTCGGCTGGGGCCAACGTCCTGACTTTC.

This clone came up a few times. Written as DNA, the CDR3 is TGTGCCAGCAGCCCCGACAGGGGCTACGAGCAGTACTTC. Encoded protein: CASSPDRGYEQYF. The rearrangement links TRBV7-6 to TRBJ2-7; 8 bases fit TRBD1. CDR1 and CDR2 (germline): SGHVS, FNYEAQ. The length of the CDR3 is 13 residues. With V trimmed by 5 bases and J by 3 bases, 3 bases remained unmatched.

The rearrangement joins TRBV25-1 to TRBJ2-7; unclear D gene. The CDR3 is 13 amino acids. Germline V CDR1 and CDR2: MGHDK, SYGVNS. Trimming pared 6 bases from V and 1 base from J, leaving 10 bases between. CDR3 sequence: CASSHPLSYEQYF. CDR3 coding DNA: TGTGCCAGCAGCCACCCACTTTCCTACGAGCAGTACTTC.

This clone showed up many times. This chain uses TRBV5-8 with TRBJ2-1; the D gene is possibly TRBD1 (6 bases). V was shortened by 2 bases and J by 6 bases, with 18 bases between the two germline ends. Per the germline V gene, CDR1 is SGHTS and CDR2 is YDEGEE. This CDR3 region has 16 residues. CDR3 coding DNA: TGTGCCAGCAGCTTAAAACCGGACAGTCGGGGCAATGAGCAGTTCTTC. Translation: CASSLKPDSRGNEQFF.

The chain couples TRBV4-1 to TRBJ1-2; no clear D gene. Germline V gives CDR1 MGHRA, CDR2 YSYEKL. CDR3 size: 14 residues. Trimming cost V 0 bases and J 8 bases, with 13 bases left between them. CDR3 residues: CASSQDSGFSGYTF. DNA for the CDR3: TGCGCCAGCAGCCAAGACTCAGGCTTTTCGGGCTACACCTTC.

This clone was picked up a small number of times. This sequence joins TRBV11-2 and TRBJ2-4; 10 positions agree with TRBD2. V lost 2 bases, J lost 6 bases, and 4 bases stayed unmatched. The CDR3 is 15 amino acids. CDR1 is SGHAT and CDR2 is FQNNGV in the germline V gene. The CDR3 protein is CASSLQRGGRNIQYF. In nucleotides, the CDR3 is TGTGCCAGCAGCTTACAGCGGGGGGGCCGAAACATTCAGTACTTC.

The rearrangement joins TRBV7-9 to TRBJ1-2, with TRBD1 as a possible D gene (5 bases). In germline, CDR1 is SEHNR, CDR2 FQNEAQ (reference sequence). CDR3 length equals 14 residues. Trimming pared 2 bases from V and 4 bases from J, leaving 11 bases between. The CDR3: CASSLQTVPYGYTF. The CDR3 DNA sequence: TGTGCCAGCAGCTTACAGACAGTCCCCTATGGCTACACCTTC.

This chain connects TRBV19 to TRBJ1-2; 8 nucleotides agree with TRBD1. Germline values: CDR1 LNHDA, CDR2 SQIVND (reference sequence). V gave up 7 bases and J gave up 6 bases; unmatched junction bases: 7. The CDR3 contains 13 residues. The CDR3 nucleotides read TGTGCCAGTACTACCCTACAGGGGGATGGCTACACCTTC. Amino acid sequence: CASTTLQGDGYTF.

The chain employs TRBV28 and TRBJ1-1; 7 nucleotides line up with TRBD1. The CDR3 extends over 13 amino acids. After removal of 2 bases from V and 5 bases from J, the junction contained 2 bases not matched to a gene. Per the germline V gene, CDR1 is MDHEN and CDR2 is SYDVKM. CDR3 sequence (DNA): TGTGCCAGCAGTTTAGCAGGGGGAACTGAAGCTTTCTTT. Translating gives CASSLAGGTEAFF.

The chain is built from TRBV2 and TRBJ2-5; 8 nucleotides match TRBD1. V trimming: 1 base; J trimming: 5 bases; junction bases outside the gene matches: 3. Per germline, CDR1 SNHLY and CDR2 FYNNEI. CDR3 length: 14 residues. The CDR3 reads CASSEGTGRETQYF. CDR3 nucleotide sequence: TGTGCCAGCAGTGAAGGGACAGGGAGGGAGACCCAGTACTTC.

The V and J genes are TRBV5-1 and TRBJ1-3; 7 positions agree with TRBD1. The CDR3 is made up of 15 amino acids. From germline, CDR1 is SGHRS and CDR2 YFSETQ. V was pared by 1 base and J by 0 bases, with 1 base of the junction left unmatched. This CDR3 is CASSLSGGSGNTIYF. For the CDR3, the DNA is TGCGCCAGCAGCTTGTCAGGGGGCTCTGGAAACACCATATATTTT.

The V and J genes are TRBV15 and TRBJ2-7, with 8 bases matching TRBD2. The V gene's germline CDR1 is LNHNV and CDR2 YYDKDF (reference sequence). With V trimmed by 7 bases and J by 5 bases, 10 bases remained unmatched. This CDR3 contains 14 residues. CDR3 DNA: TGTGCCACCACGAGCGGGGGAGCTGATAACGAGCAGTACTTC. This encodes CATTSGGADNEQYF.

The chain joins TRBV5-4 to TRBJ2-1; D might be TRBD2 (7 bases). The CDR3 sequence is 17 residues long. Germline CDR1 SGHNT, CDR2 YYREEE (reference sequence). Trimming left V 4 bases short and J 0 bases short, with 17 bases between. The CDR3 here is CASSPWGLAVSYNEQFF. The CDR3 bases are TGTGCCAGCAGCCCCTGGGGGCTAGCGGTCTCCTACAATGAGCAGTTCTTC.

V is TRBV6-6 and J is TRBJ1-2, with 7 bases fitting TRBD1. The CDR3 has 13 residues. The germline V gene has CDR1 MNHNY and CDR2 SVGAGI (reference sequence). V shed 6 bases and J 8 bases; nucleotides not matched to a gene: 9. The CDR3, as DNA: TGTGCCAGCAGCCGCACAGGGGTAGGAGGCTACACCTTC. Its translation is CASSRTGVGGYTF.

V and J are TRBV6-5 and TRBJ1-1; 7 nucleotides match TRBD1. This CDR3 spans 14 amino acids. CDR1 MNHEY and CDR2 SVGAGI come from the germline V gene. V was pared by 5 bases and J by 1 base, with 4 bases of the junction left unmatched. This chain's CDR3 is CASSITGANTEAFF. The CDR3 bases are TGTGCCAGCAGTATTACAGGGGCGAACACTGAAGCTTTCTTT.

The chain combines TRBV6-6 with TRBJ2-3, with D uncertain. CDR1 MNHNY and CDR2 SVGAGI come from the germline V gene (reference sequence). V lost 5 bases and J lost 2, with 11 bases in between. The length of the CDR3 is 14 residues. This chain's CDR3 is CASSAATITDTQYF. The CDR3 DNA reads as TGTGCCAGCAGTGCCGCAACAATCACAGATACGCAGTATTTT.

This chain joins TRBV5-4 and TRBJ1-6; D gene ambiguous. Germline V lookup: CDR1 SGHNT, CDR2 YYREEE (reference sequence). This CDR3 has 16 amino acids. The germline V and J ends were trimmed by 0 bases and 7 bases, with 14 bases remaining between them. CDR3 in DNA: TGTGCCAGCAGCTTGGAACAGCCAGGAAGGAATTCACCCCTCCACTTT. Translating it yields CASSLEQPGRNSPLHF. Supplemented by reference TRBV5-4 and TRBJ1-6, the full variable domain reads ETGVTQSPTHLIKTRGQQVTLRCSSQSGHNTVSWYQQALGQGPQFIFQYYREEENGRGNFPPRFSGLQFPNYSSELNVNALELDDSALYLCASSLEQPGRNSPLHFGNGTRLTVT.